The present entry profiles one T cell receptor beta chain with its context. The sample is drawn from a study of T cell changes during pregnancy in multiple sclerosis. Only in-frame clones appear in the TCRdb table, and some are missing; sequencing was by immunoSEQ multiplex PCR. The repertoire holds approximately 88,000 clones, around 93% seen once, with over 3.5% in the top ten. The sequences come from peripheral blood, collected in the first trimester of pregnancy. The origin of this receptor is a female donor with multiple sclerosis, enrolled in a pregnancy study.

This CDR3 reads CASSPRRAGELFF. The CDR3 coding sequence is TGTGCCAGCTCACCACGAAGAGCCGGGGAGCTGTTTTTT. V is TRBV18 and J is TRBJ2-2; no firm D call. Germline V gives CDR1 KGHSH, CDR2 LQKENI. V was clipped by 1 base and J by 6 bases, with 6 bases between them. This CDR3 comprises 13 residues.